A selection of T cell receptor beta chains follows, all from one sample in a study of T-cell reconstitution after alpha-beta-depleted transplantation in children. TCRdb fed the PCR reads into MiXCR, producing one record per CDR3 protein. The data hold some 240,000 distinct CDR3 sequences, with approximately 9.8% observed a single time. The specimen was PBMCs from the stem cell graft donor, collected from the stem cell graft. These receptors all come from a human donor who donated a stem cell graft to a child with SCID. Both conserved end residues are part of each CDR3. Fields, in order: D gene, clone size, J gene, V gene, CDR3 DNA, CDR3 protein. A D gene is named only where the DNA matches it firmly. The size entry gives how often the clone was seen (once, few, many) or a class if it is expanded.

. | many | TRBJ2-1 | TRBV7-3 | TGTGCCAGCAGCCCACAGGGTGGGGATGAGCAGTTCTTC | CASSPQGGDEQFF
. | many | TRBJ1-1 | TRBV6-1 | TGTGCCAGCAGTGGTCTCCCGGGTGGCACTGAAGCTTTCTTT | CASSGLPGGTEAFF
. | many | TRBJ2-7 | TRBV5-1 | TGCGCCAGCAGCTGGACGGTTAACTACGAGCAGTACTTC | CASSWTVNYEQYF
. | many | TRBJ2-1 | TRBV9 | TGTGCCAGCAGCGACCTAGGTCAGGGGAACAATGAGCAGTTCTTC | CASSDLGQGNNEQFF
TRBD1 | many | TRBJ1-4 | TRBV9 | TGTGCCAGCAGCGCGTCACCCGGGACAGTTAATGAAAAACTGTTTTTT | CASSASPGTVNEKLFF
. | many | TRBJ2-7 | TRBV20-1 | TGCAGTGCTGGGAGGGGGAACACCTACGAGCAGTACTTC | CSAGRGNTYEQYF
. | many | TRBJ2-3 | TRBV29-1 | TGCAGCGTAGACCCTTTCACAGATACGCAGTATTTT | CSVDPFTDTQYF
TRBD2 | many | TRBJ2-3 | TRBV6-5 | TGTGCCAGCGGACTAGCGGGGGCCTTTACAGATACGCAGTATTTT | CASGLAGAFTDTQYF
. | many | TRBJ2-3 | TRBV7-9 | TGTGCCAGCAGCTGGACAAGCACAGATACGCAGTATTTT | CASSWTSTDTQYF
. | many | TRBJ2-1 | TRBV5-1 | TGCGCCAGCAGCTGGCGACGCGAGGGGAATGAGCAGTTCTTC | CASSWRREGNEQFF
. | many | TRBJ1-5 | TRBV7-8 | TGTGCCAGCAGCTTACATAGAGGGTCCAATCAGCCCCAGCATTTT | CASSLHRGSNQPQHF
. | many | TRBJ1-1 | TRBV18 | TGTGCCAGCTCACTCGACACCGGCCACACTGAAGCTTTCTTT | CASSLDTGHTEAFF
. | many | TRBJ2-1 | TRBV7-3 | TGTGCCAGCAGCCCATCGACAGGATTGTACAATGAGCAGTTCTTC | CASSPSTGLYNEQFF
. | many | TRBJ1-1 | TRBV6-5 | TGTGCCAGCAGCTCCATTTACACTGAAGCTTTCTTT | CASSSIYTEAFF
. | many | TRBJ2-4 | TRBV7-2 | TGTGCCAGCACCTGGGTTTCGGACTACCTCAAAAACATTCAGTACTTC | CASTWVSDYLKNIQYF
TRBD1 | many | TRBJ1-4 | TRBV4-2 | TGTGCCAGCAGCGCCAGGACAGGGCGAGATGAAAAACTGTTTTTT | CASSARTGRDEKLFF
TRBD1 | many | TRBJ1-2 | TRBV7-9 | TGTGCCAGCAGCTTACTCCCTGGACAGGGCGGCTATGGCTACACCTTC | CASSLLPGQGGYGYTF
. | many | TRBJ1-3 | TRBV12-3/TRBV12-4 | TGTGCCAGCAGCCCCTACGGGACACCAAGCTCTGGAAACACCATATATTTT | CASSPYGTPSSGNTIYF
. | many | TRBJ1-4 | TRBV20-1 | TGCAGTGCTACCCATATGGTGGTGGGTGAAAAACTGTTTTTT | CSATHMVVGEKLFF
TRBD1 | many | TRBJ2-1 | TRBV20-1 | TGCAGTGCTCCTCTCTCCGGGACAGGGCTCACGCGCCATGAGCAGTTCTTC | CSAPLSGTGLTRHEQFF